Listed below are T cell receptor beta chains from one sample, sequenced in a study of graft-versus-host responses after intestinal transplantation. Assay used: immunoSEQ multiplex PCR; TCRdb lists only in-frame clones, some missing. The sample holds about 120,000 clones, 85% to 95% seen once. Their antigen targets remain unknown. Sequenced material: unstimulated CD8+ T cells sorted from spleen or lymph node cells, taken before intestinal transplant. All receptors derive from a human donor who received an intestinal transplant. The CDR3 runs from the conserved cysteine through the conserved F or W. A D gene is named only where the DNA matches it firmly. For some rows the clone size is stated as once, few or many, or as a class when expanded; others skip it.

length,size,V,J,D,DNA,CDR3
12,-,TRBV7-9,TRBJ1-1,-,TGTGCCAGCAGCTCCCACAGCACTGAAGCTTTCTTT,CASSSHSTEAFF
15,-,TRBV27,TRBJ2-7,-,TGTGCCAGCAGTTTAGGGCCAGCGGGACAGAATGAGCAGTACTTC,CASSLGPAGQNEQYF
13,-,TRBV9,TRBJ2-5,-,TGTGCCAGCAGCGAGTCGACTCCGGAGACCCAGTACTTC,CASSESTPETQYF
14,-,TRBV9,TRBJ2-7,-,TGTGCCAGCAGCGTCCTAAGCATACCCTACGAGCAGTACTTC,CASSVLSIPYEQYF
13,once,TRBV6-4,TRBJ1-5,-,TGTGCCAAGGGAGGCGGCCGGAGTCAGCCCCAGCATTTT,CAKGGGRSQPQHF
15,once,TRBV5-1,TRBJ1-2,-,TGCGCCAGCAGCTTGGATGCGCCAACTAACTATGGCTACACCTTC,CASSLDAPTNYGYTF
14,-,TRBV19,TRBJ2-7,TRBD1,TGTGCCAGTAGTGTAGGACAGGGTACCTACGAGCAGTACTTC,CASSVGQGTYEQYF
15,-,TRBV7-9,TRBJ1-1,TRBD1,TGTGCCAGCAGCTTAGCCGAGGGGGCGTACACTGAAGCTTTCTTT,CASSLAEGAYTEAFF
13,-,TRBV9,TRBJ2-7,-,TGTGCCAGCAGCGGGCCAGGGGCCTACGAGCAGTACTTC,CASSGPGAYEQYF
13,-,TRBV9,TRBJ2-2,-,TGTGCCAGCAGCGTAGGTAACACCGGGGAGCTGTTTTTT,CASSVGNTGELFF
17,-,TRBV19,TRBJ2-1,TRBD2,TGTGCCAGTAGTATAAATAGGCTAGCGGGAATCGGCAATGAGCAGTTCTTC,CASSINRLAGIGNEQFF
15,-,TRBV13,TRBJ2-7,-,TGTGCCAGCAGCTTAGGCCAAGGACACTACTACGAGCAGTACTTC,CASSLGQGHYYEQYF